This section outlines one TCR beta chain sequence together with its context. Germline V lookup: CDR1 SQVTM, CDR2 ANQGSEA. With 4 bases removed from V and 5 bases from J, the gap between germline ends came to 8 bases. This CDR3 is built from 11 residues. Sequenced by immunoSEQ multiplex PCR; TCRdb stores in-frame clones only, minus some. The table has roughly 100,000 clones, roughly 90% seen once. The source of the sample is a study of T cell responses to AZD1222 COVID-19 vaccine. Across the study: Second-dose recipients at about 4 or about 12 weeks were treated as one pooled group.

The input for sequencing was peripheral blood, taken on day 0 of AZD1222 vaccination. This TCR came from an adult in good health. This chain links TRBV29-1 with TRBJ2-5; D remains ambiguous. The CDR3 loop reads CSVVAAETQYF. For the CDR3, the DNA is TGCAGCGTTGTTGCGGCGGAGACCCAGTACTTC. Full variable domain (remainder filled in from reference TRBV29-1 and TRBJ2-5): SAVISQKPSRDICQRGTSLTIQCQVDSQVTMMFWYRQQPGQSLTLIATANQGSEATYESGFVIDKFPISRPNLTFSTLTVSNMSPEDSSIYLCSVVAAETQYFGPGTRLLVL.